This T cell receptor beta chain was captured by sequencing in a study of blood T cells in healthy people across ages. This CDR3 comprises 13 residues. V dropped 8 bases and J dropped 6 bases, with 19 bases sitting between them. The germline V gene has CDR1 SQVTM and CDR2 ANQGSEA. Together with a sample-barcoded 5' primer, a J-beta primer mix was included in a second PCR lasting roughly 6 to 12 cycles. TCRdb reprocessed the 5' RACE reads via MiXCR and lists one record per CDR3 protein. This table holds 540,000 or so distinct CDR3 sequences, 24% found once. The same data also went into a second study, on T cells of mothers and their children. From that paper: Once extracted, all RNA went into cDNA synthesis at roughly 1.5 ug per 15 ul. A second PCR was performed with the M1S primer. This primer added sample barcodes and 2-4 random nucleotides. It was related mother-child pairs that showed slightly higher overlap than unrelated pairs, without reaching significance.

The sequencing input was blood. The TCR sequence derives from a boy aged 5 to 17 in good health. This chain links TRBV29-1 with TRBJ1-1; weak D call: TRBD1 (5 bases). This CDR3 reads CSSRQPRFSEAFF. Here the CDR3 DNA reads TGCAGCTCGAGACAGCCCCGTTTTTCTGAAGCTTTCTTT.